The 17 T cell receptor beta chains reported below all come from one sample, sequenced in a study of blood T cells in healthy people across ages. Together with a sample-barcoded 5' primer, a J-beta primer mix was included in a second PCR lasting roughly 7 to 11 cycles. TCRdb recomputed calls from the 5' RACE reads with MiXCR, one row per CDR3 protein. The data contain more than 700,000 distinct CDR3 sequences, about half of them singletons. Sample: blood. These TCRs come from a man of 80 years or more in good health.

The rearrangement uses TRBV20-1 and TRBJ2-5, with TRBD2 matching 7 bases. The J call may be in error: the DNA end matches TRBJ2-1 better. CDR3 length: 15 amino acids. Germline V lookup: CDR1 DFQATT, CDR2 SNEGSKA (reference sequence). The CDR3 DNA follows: TGCAGTGCTCCCGACCAACATGGCGGGAGAGAGACCCAGTTCTTC. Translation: CSAPDQHGGRETQFF.

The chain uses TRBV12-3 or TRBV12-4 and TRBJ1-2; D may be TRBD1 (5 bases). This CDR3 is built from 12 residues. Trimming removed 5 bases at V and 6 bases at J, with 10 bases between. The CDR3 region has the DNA TGTGCCAGCAGTCTCACAGGCCATGGCTACACCTTC. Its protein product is CASSLTGHGYTF.

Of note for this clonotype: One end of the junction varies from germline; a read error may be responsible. The CDR3 coding sequence is TGTCCCAGCAGCTTAGGTTTGGAGACCCAGTACTTC. This encodes CPSSLGLETQYF. The chain has TRBV7-9 and TRBJ2-5; no definite D call. Germline-derived CDR1 and CDR2 are SEHNR and FQNEAQ (reference sequence). The CDR3 runs 12 residues.

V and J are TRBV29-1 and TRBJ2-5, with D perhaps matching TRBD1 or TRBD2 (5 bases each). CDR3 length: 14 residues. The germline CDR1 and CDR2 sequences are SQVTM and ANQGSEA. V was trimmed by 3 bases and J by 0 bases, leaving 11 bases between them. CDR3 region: CSVDGGGNQETQYF. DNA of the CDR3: TGCAGCGTTGATGGTGGGGGAAACCAAGAGACCCAGTACTTC. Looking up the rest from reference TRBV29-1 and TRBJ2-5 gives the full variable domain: SAVISQKPSRDICQRGTSLTIQCQVDSQVTMMFWYRQQPGQSLTLIATANQGSEATYESGFVIDKFPISRPNLTFSTLTVSNMSPEDSSIYLCSVDGGGNQETQYFGPGTRLLVL.

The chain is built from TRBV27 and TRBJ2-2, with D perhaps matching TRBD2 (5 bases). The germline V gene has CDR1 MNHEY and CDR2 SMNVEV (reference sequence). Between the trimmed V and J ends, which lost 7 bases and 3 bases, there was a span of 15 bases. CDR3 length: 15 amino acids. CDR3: CASKGPSGDTGELFF. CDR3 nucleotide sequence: TGTGCCAGCAAAGGGCCGAGCGGAGACACCGGGGAGCTGTTTTTT.

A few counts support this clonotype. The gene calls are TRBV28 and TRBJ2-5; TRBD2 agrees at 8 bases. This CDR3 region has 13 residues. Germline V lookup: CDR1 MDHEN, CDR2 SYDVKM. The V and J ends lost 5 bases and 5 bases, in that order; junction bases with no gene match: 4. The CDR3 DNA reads TGTGCCAGCAGTCCGGGGACTAGGGAGACCCAGTACTTC. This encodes CASSPGTRETQYF.

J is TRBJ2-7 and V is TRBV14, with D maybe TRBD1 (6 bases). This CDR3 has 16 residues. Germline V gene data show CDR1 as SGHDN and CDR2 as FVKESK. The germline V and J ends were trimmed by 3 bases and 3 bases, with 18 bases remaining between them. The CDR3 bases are TGTGCCAGCAGCCACTCGACAGGAGTAGGGCACTACGAGCAGTACTTC. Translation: CASSHSTGVGHYEQYF.

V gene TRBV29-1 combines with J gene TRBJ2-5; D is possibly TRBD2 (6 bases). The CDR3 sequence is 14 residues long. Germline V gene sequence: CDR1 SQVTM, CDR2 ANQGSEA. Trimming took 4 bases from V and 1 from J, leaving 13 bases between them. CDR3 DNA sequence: TGCAGCGTTGCCTTAGCGGCTATCCAAGAGACCCAGTACTTC. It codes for CSVALAAIQETQYF. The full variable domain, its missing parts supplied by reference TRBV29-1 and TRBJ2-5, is SAVISQKPSRDICQRGTSLTIQCQVDSQVTMMFWYRQQPGQSLTLIATANQGSEATYESGFVIDKFPISRPNLTFSTLTVSNMSPEDSSIYLCSVALAAIQETQYFGPGTRLLVL.

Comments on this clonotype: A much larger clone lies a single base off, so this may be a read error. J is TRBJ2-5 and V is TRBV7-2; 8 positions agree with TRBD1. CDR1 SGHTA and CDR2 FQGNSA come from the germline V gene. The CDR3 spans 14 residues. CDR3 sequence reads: CAISTRTGIETQYF. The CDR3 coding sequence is TGTGCCATCAGCACCCGGACAGGGATAGAGACCCAGTACTTC.

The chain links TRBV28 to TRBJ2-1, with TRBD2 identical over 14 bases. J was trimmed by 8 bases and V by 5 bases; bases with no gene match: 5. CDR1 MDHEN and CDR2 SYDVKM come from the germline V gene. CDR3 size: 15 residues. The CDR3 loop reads CASSTGLAGGYEQFF. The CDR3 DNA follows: TGTGCCAGCAGTACCGGACTAGCGGGAGGATATGAGCAGTTCTTC.

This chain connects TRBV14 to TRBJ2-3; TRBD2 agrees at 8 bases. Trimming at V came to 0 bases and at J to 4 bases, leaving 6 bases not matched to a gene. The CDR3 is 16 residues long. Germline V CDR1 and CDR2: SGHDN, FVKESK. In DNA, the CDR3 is TGTGCCAGCAGCCAAGATTTCGGGAGGGCCGCAGATACGCAGTATTTT. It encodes CASSQDFGRAADTQYF.

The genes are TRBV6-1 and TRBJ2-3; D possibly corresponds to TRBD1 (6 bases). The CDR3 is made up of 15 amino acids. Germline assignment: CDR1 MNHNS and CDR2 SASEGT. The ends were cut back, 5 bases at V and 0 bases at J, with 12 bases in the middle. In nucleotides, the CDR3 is TGTGCCAGCAGTAGCTGGGGGCAGAGCACAGATACGCAGTATTTT. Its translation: CASSSWGQSTDTQYF.

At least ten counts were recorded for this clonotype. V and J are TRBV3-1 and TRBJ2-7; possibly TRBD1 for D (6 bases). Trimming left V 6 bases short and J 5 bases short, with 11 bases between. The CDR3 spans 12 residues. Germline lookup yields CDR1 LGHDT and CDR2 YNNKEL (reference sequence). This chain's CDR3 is CASSLGANEQYF. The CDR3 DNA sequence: TGTGCCAGCAGTTTGGGGGCCAACGAGCAGTACTTC.

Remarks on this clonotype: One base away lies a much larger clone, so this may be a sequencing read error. CDR3 residues: CATAEGAYEQYF. CDR3 nucleotide sequence: TGTGCCACCGCAGAGGGTGCCTACGAGCAGTACTTC. This rearrangement joins TRBV7-9 to TRBJ2-7, with D perhaps TRBD2 (5 bases). Germline lookup yields CDR1 SEHNR and CDR2 FQNEAQ (reference sequence). The V and J ends lost 10 bases and 2 bases respectively, with 12 bases between them. The CDR3 consists of 12 residues.

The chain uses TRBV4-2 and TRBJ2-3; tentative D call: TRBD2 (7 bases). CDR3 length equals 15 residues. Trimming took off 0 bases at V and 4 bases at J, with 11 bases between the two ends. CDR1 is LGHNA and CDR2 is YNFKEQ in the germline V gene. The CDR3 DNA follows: TGTGCCAGCAGCCAAGAGAAAGGGGGGGCAGATACGCAGTATTTT. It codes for CASSQEKGGADTQYF.

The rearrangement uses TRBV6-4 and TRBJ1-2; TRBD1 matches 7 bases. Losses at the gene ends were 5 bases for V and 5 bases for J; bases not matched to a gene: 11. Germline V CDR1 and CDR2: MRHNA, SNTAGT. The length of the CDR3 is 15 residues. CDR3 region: CASSQEGQAKYGYTF. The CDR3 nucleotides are TGTGCCAGCAGTCAAGAAGGACAGGCAAAATATGGCTACACCTTC.

The CDR3 bases are TGTGCCAGCAGCCAAGATCACCAGGACTTCTACGAGCAGTACTTC. This sequence encodes CASSQDHQDFYEQYF. The chain recombines TRBV4-2 with TRBJ2-7, with a tentative D call TRBD2 (5 bases). The CDR3 has 15 amino acids. CDR1 LGHNA and CDR2 YNFKEQ come from the germline V gene. V lost 0 bases and J lost 3, with 12 bases in between.